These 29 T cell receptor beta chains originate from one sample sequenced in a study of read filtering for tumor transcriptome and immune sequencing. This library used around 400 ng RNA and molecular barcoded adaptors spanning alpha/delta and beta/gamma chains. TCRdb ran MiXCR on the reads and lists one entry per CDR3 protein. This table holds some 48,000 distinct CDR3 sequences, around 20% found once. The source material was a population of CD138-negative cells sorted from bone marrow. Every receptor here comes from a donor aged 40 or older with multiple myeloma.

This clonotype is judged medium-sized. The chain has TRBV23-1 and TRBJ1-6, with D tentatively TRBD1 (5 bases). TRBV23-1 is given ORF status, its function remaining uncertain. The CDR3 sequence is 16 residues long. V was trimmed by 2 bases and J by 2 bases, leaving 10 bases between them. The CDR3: CASSQLRATYNSPLHF. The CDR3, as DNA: TGCGCCAGCAGTCAACTCAGGGCTACCTATAATTCACCCCTCCACTTT.

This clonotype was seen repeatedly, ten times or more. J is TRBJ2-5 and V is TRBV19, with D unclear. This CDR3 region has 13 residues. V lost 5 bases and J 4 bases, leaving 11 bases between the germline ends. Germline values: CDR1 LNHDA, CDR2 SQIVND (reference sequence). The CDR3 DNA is TGTGCCAGTAGTGTTTACAGTCGAGAGACCCAGTACTTC. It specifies CASSVYSRETQYF.

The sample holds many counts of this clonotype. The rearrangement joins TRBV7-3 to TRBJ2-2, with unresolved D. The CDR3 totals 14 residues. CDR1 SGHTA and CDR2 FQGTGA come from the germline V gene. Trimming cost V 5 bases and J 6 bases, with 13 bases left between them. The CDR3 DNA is TGTGCCAGCAGCCCAGACTCGGGCCCCGGGGAGCTGTTTTTT. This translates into CASSPDSGPGELFF. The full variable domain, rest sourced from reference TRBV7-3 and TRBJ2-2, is GAGVSQTPSNKVTEKGKYVELRCDPISGHTALYWYRQSLGQGPEFLIYFQGTGAADDSGLPNDRFFAVRPEGSVSTLKIQRTERGDSAVYLCASSPDSGPGELFFGEGSRLTVL.

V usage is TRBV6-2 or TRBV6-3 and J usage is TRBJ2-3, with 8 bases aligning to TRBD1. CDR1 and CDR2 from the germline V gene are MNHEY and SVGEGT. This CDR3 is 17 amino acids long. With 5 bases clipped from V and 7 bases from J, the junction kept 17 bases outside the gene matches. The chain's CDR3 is CASSPRGRGRGENTQYF. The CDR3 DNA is TGTGCCAGCAGTCCCCGGGGCAGGGGGCGAGGTGAAAATACGCAGTATTTT.

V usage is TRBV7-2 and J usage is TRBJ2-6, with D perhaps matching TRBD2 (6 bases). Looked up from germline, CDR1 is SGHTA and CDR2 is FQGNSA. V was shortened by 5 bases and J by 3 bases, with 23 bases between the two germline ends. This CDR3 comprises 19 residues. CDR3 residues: CASSIAAGSVWSGANVLTF. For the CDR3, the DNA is TGTGCCAGCAGCATCGCTGCGGGGTCAGTGTGGAGTGGGGCCAACGTCCTGACTTTC. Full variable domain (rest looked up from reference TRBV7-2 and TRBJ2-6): GAGVSQSPSNKVTEKGKDVELRCDPISGHTALYWYRQSLGQGLEFLIYFQGNSAPDKSGLPSDRFSAERTGGSVSTLTIQRTQQEDSAVYLCASSIAAGSVWSGANVLTFGAGSRLTVL.

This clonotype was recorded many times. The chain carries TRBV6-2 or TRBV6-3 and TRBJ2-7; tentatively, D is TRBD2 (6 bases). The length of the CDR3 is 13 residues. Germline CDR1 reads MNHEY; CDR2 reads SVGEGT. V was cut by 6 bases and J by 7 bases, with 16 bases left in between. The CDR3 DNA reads TGTGCCAGCAGCACCGGGCCGACTAGGGAGCAGTACTTC. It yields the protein CASSTGPTREQYF.

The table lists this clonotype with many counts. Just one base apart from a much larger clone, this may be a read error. The CDR3 sequence is CAIAFGSGAHSEQFF. Here the CDR3 DNA reads TGTGCCATCGCGTTTGGTAGCGGGGCTCACAGTGAGCAGTTCTTC. The V and J genes are TRBV10-3 and TRBJ2-1, with 8 bases aligning to TRBD2. Germline V gene sequence: CDR1 ENHRY, CDR2 SYGVKD. V was pared by 8 bases and J by 9 bases, with 15 bases of the junction left unmatched. This CDR3 spans 15 amino acids.

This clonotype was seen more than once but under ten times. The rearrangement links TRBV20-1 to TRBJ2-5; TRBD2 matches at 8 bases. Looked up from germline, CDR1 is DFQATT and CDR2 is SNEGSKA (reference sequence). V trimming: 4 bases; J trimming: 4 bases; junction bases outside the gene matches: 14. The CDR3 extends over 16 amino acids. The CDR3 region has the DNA TGCAGTGCTAACCCCGCTAGCGGGTGGAGGCGAGAGACCCAGTACTTC. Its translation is CSANPASGWRRETQYF.

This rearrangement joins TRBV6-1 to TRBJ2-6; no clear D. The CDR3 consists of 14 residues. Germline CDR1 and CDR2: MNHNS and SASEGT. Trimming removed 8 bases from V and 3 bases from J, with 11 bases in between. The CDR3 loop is CASGTESGANVLTF. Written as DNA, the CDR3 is TGTGCCAGCGGTACGGAGAGTGGGGCCAACGTCCTGACTTTC.

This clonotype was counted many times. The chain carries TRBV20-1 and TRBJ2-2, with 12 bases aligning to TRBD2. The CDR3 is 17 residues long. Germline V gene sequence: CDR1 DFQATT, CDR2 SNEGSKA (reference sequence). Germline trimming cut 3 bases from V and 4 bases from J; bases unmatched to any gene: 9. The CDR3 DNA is TGCAGTGCTAGGGGGACTAGCGGGTTATCTGTCACCGGGGAGCTGTTTTTT. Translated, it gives CSARGTSGLSVTGELFF.

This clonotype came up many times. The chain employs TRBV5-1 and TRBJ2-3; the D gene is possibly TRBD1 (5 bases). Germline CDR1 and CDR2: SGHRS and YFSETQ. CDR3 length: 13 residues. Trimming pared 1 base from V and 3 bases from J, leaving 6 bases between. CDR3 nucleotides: TGCGCCAGCAGCTTGAGACAGACAGATACGCAGTATTTT. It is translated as CASSLRQTDTQYF.

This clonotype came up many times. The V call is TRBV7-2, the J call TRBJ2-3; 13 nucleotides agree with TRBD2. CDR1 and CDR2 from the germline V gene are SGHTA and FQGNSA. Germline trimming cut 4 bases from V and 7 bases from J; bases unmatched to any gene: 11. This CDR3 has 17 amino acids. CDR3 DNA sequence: TGTGCCAGCAGCTCAGTAACTAGCGGGAGGGGGGCGAATACGCAGTATTTT. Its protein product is CASSSVTSGRGANTQYF.

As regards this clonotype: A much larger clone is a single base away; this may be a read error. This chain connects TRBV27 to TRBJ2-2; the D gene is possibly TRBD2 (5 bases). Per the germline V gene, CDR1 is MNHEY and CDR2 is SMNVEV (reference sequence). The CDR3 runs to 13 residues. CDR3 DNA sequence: TGTGCCAGCAGTCCCACGAACACCGGGGAGCTGATTTTT. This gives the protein CASSPTNTGELIF.

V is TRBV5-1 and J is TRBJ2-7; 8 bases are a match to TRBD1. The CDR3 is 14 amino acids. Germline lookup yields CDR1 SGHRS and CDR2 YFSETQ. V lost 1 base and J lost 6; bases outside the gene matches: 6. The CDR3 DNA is TGCGCCAGCAGCTTGCGGACAGGGTCAGGCGAGCAGTACTTC. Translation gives CASSLRTGSGEQYF.

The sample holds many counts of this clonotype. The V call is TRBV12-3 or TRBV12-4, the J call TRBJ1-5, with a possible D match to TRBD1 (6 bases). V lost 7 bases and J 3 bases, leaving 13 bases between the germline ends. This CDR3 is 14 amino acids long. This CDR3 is CASTLNRANQPQHF. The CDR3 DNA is TGTGCCAGCACCCTAAACAGGGCCAATCAGCCCCAGCATTTT.

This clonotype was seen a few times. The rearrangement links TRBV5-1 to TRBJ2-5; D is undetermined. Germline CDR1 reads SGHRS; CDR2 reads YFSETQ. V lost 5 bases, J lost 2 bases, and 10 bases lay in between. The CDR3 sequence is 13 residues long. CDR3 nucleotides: TGCGCCAGCAGAAAGAGTCAGCAAGAGACCCAGTACTTC. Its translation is CASRKSQQETQYF.

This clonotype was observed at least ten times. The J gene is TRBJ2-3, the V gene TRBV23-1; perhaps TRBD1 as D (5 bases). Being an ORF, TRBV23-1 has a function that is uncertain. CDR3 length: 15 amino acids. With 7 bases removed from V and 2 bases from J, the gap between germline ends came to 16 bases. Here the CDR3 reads CASTPPRGYTDTQYF. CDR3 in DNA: TGCGCCAGCACCCCTCCTAGGGGATACACAGATACGCAGTATTTT.

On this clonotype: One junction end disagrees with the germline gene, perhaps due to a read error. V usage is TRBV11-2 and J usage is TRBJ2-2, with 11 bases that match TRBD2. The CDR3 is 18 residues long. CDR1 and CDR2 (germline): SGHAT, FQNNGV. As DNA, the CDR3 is TGTGCCGGCAGCCCCAGACTAGCGGGACCCACGAGGACCGGGGAGCTGTTTTTT. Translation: CAGSPRLAGPTRTGELFF.

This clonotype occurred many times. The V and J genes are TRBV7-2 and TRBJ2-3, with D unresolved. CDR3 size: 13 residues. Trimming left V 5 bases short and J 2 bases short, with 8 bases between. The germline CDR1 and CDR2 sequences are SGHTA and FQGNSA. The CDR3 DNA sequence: TGTGCCAGCAGCACCCAACCCACAGATACGCAGTATTTT. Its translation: CASSTQPTDTQYF.

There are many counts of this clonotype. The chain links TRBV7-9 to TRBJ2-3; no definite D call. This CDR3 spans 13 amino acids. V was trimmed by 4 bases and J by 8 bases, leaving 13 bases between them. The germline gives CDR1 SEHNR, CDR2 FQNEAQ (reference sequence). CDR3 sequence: CASSSPPVGTQYF. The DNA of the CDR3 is TGTGCCAGCAGCTCTCCCCCAGTCGGTACGCAGTATTTT. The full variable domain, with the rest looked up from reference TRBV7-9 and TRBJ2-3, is DTGVSQNPRHKITKRGQNVTFRCDPISEHNRLYWYRQTLGQGPEFLTYFQNEAQLEKSRLLSDRFSAERPKGSFSTLEIQRTEQGDSAMYLCASSSPPVGTQYFGPGTRLTVL.

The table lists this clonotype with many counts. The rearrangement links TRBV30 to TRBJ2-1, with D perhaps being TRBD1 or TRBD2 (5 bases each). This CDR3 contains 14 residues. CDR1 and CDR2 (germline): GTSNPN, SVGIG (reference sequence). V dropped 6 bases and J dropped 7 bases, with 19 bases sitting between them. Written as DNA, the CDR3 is TGTGCCTGCCTTACTTTGAGGGGACGGAATGAGCAGTTCTTC. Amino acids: CACLTLRGRNEQFF. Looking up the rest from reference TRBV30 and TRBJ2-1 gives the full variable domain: SQTIHQWPATLVQPVGSPLSLECTVEGTSNPNLYWYRQAAGRGLQLLFYSVGIGQISSEVPQNLSASRPQDRQFILSSKKLLLSDSGFYLCACLTLRGRNEQFFGPGTRLTVL.

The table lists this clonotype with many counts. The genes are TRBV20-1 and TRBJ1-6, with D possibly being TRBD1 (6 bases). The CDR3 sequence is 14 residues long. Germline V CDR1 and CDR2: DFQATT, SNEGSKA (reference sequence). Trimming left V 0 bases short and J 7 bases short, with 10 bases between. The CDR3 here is CSARDRGANSPLHF. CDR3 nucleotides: TGCAGTGCTAGAGACAGGGGTGCAAATTCACCCCTCCACTTT.

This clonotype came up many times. The CDR3 sequence is CSAGPLGTEAFF. In DNA form, the CDR3 reads TGCAGCGCGGGACCCCTGGGAACTGAAGCTTTCTTT. The rearrangement joins TRBV29-1 to TRBJ1-1; a possible D gene is TRBD1 (5 bases). Germline assignment: CDR1 SQVTM and CDR2 ANQGSEA. The CDR3 sequence is 12 residues long. V lost 7 bases, J lost 5 bases, and 14 bases lay in between. Full variable domain (rest looked up from reference TRBV29-1 and TRBJ1-1): SAVISQKPSRDICQRGTSLTIQCQVDSQVTMMFWYRQQPGQSLTLIATANQGSEATYESGFVIDKFPISRPNLTFSTLTVSNMSPEDSSIYLCSAGPLGTEAFFGQGTRLTVV.

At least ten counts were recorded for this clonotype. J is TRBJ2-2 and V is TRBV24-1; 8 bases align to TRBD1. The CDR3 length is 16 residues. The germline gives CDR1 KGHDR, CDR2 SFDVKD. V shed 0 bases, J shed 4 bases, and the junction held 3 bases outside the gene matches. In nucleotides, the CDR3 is TGTGCCACCAGTGATTTGAGGCAGGGGGCCACCGGGGAGCTGTTTTTT. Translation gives CATSDLRQGATGELFF.

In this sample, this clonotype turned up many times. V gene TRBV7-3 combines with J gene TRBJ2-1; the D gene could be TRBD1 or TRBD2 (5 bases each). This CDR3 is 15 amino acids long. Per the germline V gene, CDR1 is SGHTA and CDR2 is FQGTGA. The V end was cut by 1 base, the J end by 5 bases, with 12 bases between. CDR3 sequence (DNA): TGTGCCAGCAGCTTAAGCCGGGACGCTCACAATGAGCAGTTCTTC. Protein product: CASSLSRDAHNEQFF.

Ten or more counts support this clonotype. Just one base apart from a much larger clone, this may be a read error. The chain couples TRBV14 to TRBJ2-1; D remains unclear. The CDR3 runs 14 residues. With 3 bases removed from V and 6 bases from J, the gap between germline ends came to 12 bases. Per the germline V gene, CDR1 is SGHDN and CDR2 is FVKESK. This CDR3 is CASSQLPVANEQFF. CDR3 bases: TGTGCCAGCAGCCAGCTACCGGTGGCCAATGAGCAGTTCTTC. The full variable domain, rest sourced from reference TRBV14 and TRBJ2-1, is EAGVTQFPSHSVIEKGQTVTLRCDPISGHDNLYWYRRVMGKEIKFLLHFVKESKQDESGMPNNRFLAERTGGTYSTLKVQPAELEDSGVYFCASSQLPVANEQFFGPGTRLTVL.

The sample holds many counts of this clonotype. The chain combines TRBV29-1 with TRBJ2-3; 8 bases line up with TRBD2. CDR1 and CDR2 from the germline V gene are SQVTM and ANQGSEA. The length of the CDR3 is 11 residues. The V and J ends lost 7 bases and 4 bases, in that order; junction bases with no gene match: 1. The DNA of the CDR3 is TGCAGCGCGGGGGGGGCAGATACGCAGTATTTT. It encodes CSAGGADTQYF.

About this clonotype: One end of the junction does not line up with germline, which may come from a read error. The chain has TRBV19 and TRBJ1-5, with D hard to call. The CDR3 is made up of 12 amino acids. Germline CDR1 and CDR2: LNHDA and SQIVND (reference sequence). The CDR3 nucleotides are TGTGCCGGTAGTCTAAATAATCAGCCCCAGCATTTT. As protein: CAGSLNNQPQHF.

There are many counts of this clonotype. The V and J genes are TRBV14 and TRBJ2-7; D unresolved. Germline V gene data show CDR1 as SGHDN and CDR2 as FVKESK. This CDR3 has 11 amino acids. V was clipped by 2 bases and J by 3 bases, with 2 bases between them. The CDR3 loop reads CASSQHYEQYF. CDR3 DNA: TGTGCCAGCAGCCAACACTACGAGCAGTACTTC.